A selection of T cell receptor beta chains follows, all from one sample in a study of cytomegalovirus exposure and HLA in healthy donors. Sequenced by immunoSEQ multiplex PCR; TCRdb stores in-frame clones only, minus some. Of some 130,000 clones in the sample, roughly three quarters are singletons; the top ten hold 2% to 2.5%. Sequenced material: PBMCs. The receptor source for this set is a man aged 30-40 years in good health and CMV-seronegative. The CDR3 runs from the conserved cysteine through the conserved F or W. D genes are given only for firm matches. Where a row states a size, it is once, few, many or the class of an expanded clone; other rows omit it.

D gene	clone size	V gene	J gene	CDR3 DNA	CDR3 protein
.	.	TRBV29-1	TRBJ2-3	TGCAGCGTTGGCGACACAGATACGCAGTATTTT	CSVGDTDTQYF
TRBD1	.	TRBV6-1	TRBJ1-1	TGTGCCAGCAGTGAAGGCAGGGGGTACACTGAAGCTTTCTTT	CASSEGRGYTEAFF
TRBD1	few	TRBV27	TRBJ1-2	TGTGCCAGCAGACCCGACAGGGGGCGCGGCTACACCTTC	CASRPDRGRGYTF
.	.	TRBV10-3	TRBJ2-4	TGTGCCATCAGTGAGCCCGTTACGGGGAACATTCAGTACTTC	CAISEPVTGNIQYF
TRBD2	once	TRBV5-1	TRBJ2-1	TGCGCCAGCAGCTTTTTAACTAGCGGAGAGTACAATGAGCAGTTCTTC	CASSFLTSGEYNEQFF
TRBD1	few	TRBV7-2	TRBJ2-5	TGTGCCAGCAGCTTAGGCTTGGGGACAGGGAGGGGAGAGACCCAGTACTTC	CASSLGLGTGRGETQYF
TRBD2	.	TRBV12-5	TRBJ2-1	TGTGCTAGTGGTTTGGGCCGAAACCGACTAGCGTCCTACAATGAGCAGTTCTTC	CASGLGRNRLASYNEQFF
TRBD1	few	TRBV5-4	TRBJ2-5	TGTGCCAGCAGCTTGCAGGGGGCAGGAGAGACCCAGTACTTC	CASSLQGAGETQYF
TRBD1	.	TRBV6-4	TRBJ1-2	TGTGCCAGCAGCCGAACCGGGACAGGGACTAATGGCTACACCTTC	CASSRTGTGTNGYTF
.	few	TRBV7-9	TRBJ1-4	TGTGCCAGCAGCTTAGAACAGGGCAATGAAAAACTGTTTTTT	CASSLEQGNEKLFF
TRBD1	once	TRBV6-5	TRBJ2-7	TGTGCCAGCAGATTCCGGGACAGGGGCTATAGCGAGCAGTACTTC	CASRFRDRGYSEQYF
.	.	TRBV30	TRBJ2-3	TGTGCCTGGAGGGGCATTACGAGCACAGATACGCAGTATTTT	CAWRGITSTDTQYF
TRBD2	.	TRBV6-5	TRBJ2-5	TGTGCCAGCAGTTATGGGCGGGAGGGGTGGGAGACCCAGTACTTC	CASSYGREGWETQYF
.	.	TRBV19	TRBJ1-6	TGTGCCAGTAGTATTACAGGGTGGGGAGCTGTTTCACCCCTCCACTTT	CASSITGWGAVSPLHF
.	.	TRBV7-2	TRBJ1-2	TGTGCCCTGGGAGACGGGAACTATGGCTACACCTTC	CALGDGNYGYTF
.	.	TRBV5-4	TRBJ1-3	TGTGCCAGCAGGGAGACAGACTTGTACTCTGGAAACACCATATATTTT	CASRETDLYSGNTIYF
TRBD1	.	TRBV5-1	TRBJ2-7	TGCGCCAGCAGCGTGGACAGGGCCTACGAGCAGTACTTC	CASSVDRAYEQYF